Following are 17 T cell receptor beta chains from one sample sequenced in a study of shared clonotypes between healthy human individuals. Some clones are missing from TCRdb's copy, which holds only in-frame ones; the method was immunoSEQ multiplex PCR. The data contain about 1.5 million clones, about 98% of them seen just once; the ten biggest clones take up about 0.45%. Sequencing was done on a sample of naive CD4+ T cells sorted from blood. Subset noted: CD45RA+ positively selected. The receptors here all came from a man under 40 in good health.

The rearrangement links TRBV7-8 to TRBJ1-4; the match to TRBD1 covers 7 bases. The CDR3 covers 19 residues. The germline V gene encodes CDR1 SGHVS and CDR2 FQNEAQ. V lost 5 bases to trimming and J lost 0 bases; unmatched junction nucleotides: 15. CDR3 bases: TGTGCCAGCAGCCTACTAGGGGGCACAGGGGTCGCAACTAATGAAAAACTGTTTTTT. This encodes CASSLLGGTGVATNEKLFF.

This rearrangement joins TRBV10-3 to TRBJ2-1; TRBD2 aligns across 8 bases. The V segment lost 5 bases and the J segment 0 bases; nucleotides outside the gene matches: 3. This CDR3 contains 15 residues. The germline gives CDR1 ENHRY, CDR2 SYGVKD. CDR3 protein: CAISSGGSSYNEQFF. For the CDR3, the DNA is TGTGCCATCAGTTCGGGGGGGAGCTCCTACAATGAGCAGTTCTTC.

This chain joins TRBV5-1 and TRBJ2-2; D might be TRBD2 (5 bases). The CDR3 is made up of 14 amino acids. In germline, CDR1 is SGHRS, CDR2 YFSETQ. Trimming pared 8 bases from V and 2 bases from J, leaving 13 bases between. The CDR3 spells CASKKLENTGELFF. Here the CDR3 DNA reads TGCGCCAGTAAGAAACTAGAAAACACCGGGGAGCTGTTTTTT.

CDR3 sequence: CSVRTSGSNEQYF. CDR3 DNA: TGCAGCGTAAGGACTAGCGGGAGCAACGAGCAGTACTTC. The chain links TRBV29-1 to TRBJ2-7; 13 nucleotides line up with TRBD2. Germline V CDR1 and CDR2: SQVTM, ANQGSEA. The CDR3 consists of 13 residues. With 6 bases clipped from V and 5 bases from J, the junction kept 4 bases outside the gene matches.

The chain links TRBV4-1 to TRBJ2-3; TRBD2 agrees at 14 bases. Germline CDR1 MGHRA, CDR2 YSYEKL. CDR3 length: 18 residues. With V trimmed by 4 bases and J by 0 bases, 6 bases remained unmatched. CDR3 sequence (DNA): TGCGCCAGCAGCCCGACCGGGACTAGCGGGAGAAGCACAGATACGCAGTATTTT. Translating gives CASSPTGTSGRSTDTQYF.

The chain recombines TRBV4-3 with TRBJ2-5, with 8 bases identical to TRBD1. Germline V gene sequence: CDR1 LGHNA, CDR2 YSLEER. V gave up 3 bases and J gave up 5 bases; unmatched junction bases: 5. CDR3 length: 14 residues. The CDR3 region is CASSHYRDRETQYF. The CDR3, as DNA: TGCGCCAGCAGCCATTACCGGGACAGGGAGACCCAGTACTTC.

The chain joins TRBV19 to TRBJ1-5, with 8 bases that match TRBD1. The germline V gene encodes CDR1 LNHDA and CDR2 SQIVND (reference sequence). V lost 3 bases to trimming and J lost 0 bases; unmatched junction nucleotides: 13. This CDR3 is 19 amino acids long. The CDR3 region is CASSIIGDRGWYSNQPQHF. The CDR3 nucleotides are TGTGCCAGTAGTATCATCGGCGACAGGGGCTGGTATAGCAATCAGCCCCAGCATTTT. Filled out from reference TRBV19 and TRBJ1-5, the complete variable domain reads DGGITQSPKYLFRKEGQNVTLSCEQNLNHDAMYWYRQDPGQGLRLIYYSQIVNDFQKGDIAEGYSVSREKKESFPLTVTSAQKNPTAFYLCASSIIGDRGWYSNQPQHFGDGTRLSIL.

The V and J genes are TRBV27 and TRBJ1-5; a possible D gene is TRBD1 (6 bases). The CDR3 is 16 residues long. Germline V gives CDR1 MNHEY, CDR2 SMNVEV (reference sequence). V was shortened by 3 bases and J by 1 base, with 13 bases between the two germline ends. CDR3 DNA sequence: TGTGCCAGCAGTTTCTCGGGGGCGTGGAGCAATCAGCCCCAGCATTTT. This gives the protein CASSFSGAWSNQPQHF.

The rearrangement uses TRBV9 and TRBJ2-5; no definite D call. The germline V and J ends were trimmed by 4 bases and 3 bases, with 19 bases remaining between them. There are 16 residues in the CDR3. Germline V CDR1 and CDR2: SGDLS, YYNGEE. In nucleotides, the CDR3 is TGTGCCAGCAGCCCCTACGCCTGGGGATCCGAAGAGACCCAGTACTTC. Translating gives CASSPYAWGSEETQYF.

The rearrangement joins TRBV30 to TRBJ2-7; 7 nucleotides match TRBD1. The CDR3 sequence is 12 residues long. Germline CDR1 and CDR2: GTSNPN and SVGIG (reference sequence). Trimming cost V 8 bases and J 3 bases; bases outside gene matches: 7. CDR3 amino acids: CAGRDSFYEQYF. The CDR3 DNA sequence: TGTGCCGGACGGGACAGCTTCTACGAGCAGTACTTC. Based on the CDR3 plus reference TRBV30 and TRBJ2-7, the full variable domain is SQTIHQWPATLVQPVGSPLSLECTVEGTSNPNLYWYRQAAGRGLQLLFYSVGIGQISSEVPQNLSASRPQDRQFILSSKKLLLSDSGFYLCAGRDSFYEQYFGPGTRLTVT.

DNA for the CDR3: TGTGCCACCGGTCGCCCCGGGACAGGGGACGTCGGTGAGCAGTTCTTC. Amino acid sequence: CATGRPGTGDVGEQFF. The chain joins TRBV19 to TRBJ2-1; 10 nucleotides align to TRBD1. Trimming took 10 bases from V and 9 from J; bases not matched to a gene: 18. The CDR3 has 16 residues. Germline CDR1 is LNHDA and CDR2 is SQIVND (reference sequence). The entire variable domain, with the rest obtained from reference TRBV19 and TRBJ2-1, is as follows: DGGITQSPKYLFRKEGQNVTLSCEQNLNHDAMYWYRQDPGQGLRLIYYSQIVNDFQKGDIAEGYSVSREKKESFPLTVTSAQKNPTAFYLCATGRPGTGDVGEQFFGPGTRLTVL.

The genes are TRBV4-1 and TRBJ2-3; TRBD2 matches at 14 bases. Germline assignment: CDR1 MGHRA and CDR2 YSYEKL. This CDR3 is built from 17 residues. The junction had 3 bases not matched to a gene; V was cut back by 2 bases and J by 2 bases. As DNA, the CDR3 is TGCGCCAGCAGCCAAAGGGGACTAGCGGGAGTCACAGATACGCAGTATTTT. It translates to CASSQRGLAGVTDTQYF.

The rearrangement links TRBV7-8 to TRBJ2-2; D not certain. Germline V gene lookup returns CDR1 SGHVS and CDR2 FQNEAQ. Trimming stripped 2 bases from V and 0 bases from J, with 4 bases between. This CDR3 has 14 residues. The CDR3 DNA sequence: TGTGCCAGCAGCTTACGGGCGAACACCGGGGAGCTGTTTTTT. This gives the protein CASSLRANTGELFF.

In its sample, this clone was seen once. The chain joins TRBV7-9 to TRBJ2-1; D might be TRBD2 (6 bases). The V gene's germline CDR1 is SEHNR and CDR2 FQNEAQ (reference sequence). V lost 6 bases and J 8 bases, leaving 26 bases between the germline ends. The CDR3 is 17 amino acids. In DNA form, the CDR3 reads TGTGCCAGCAGACATGATCCTAGCGTTCAACTGGGAGATGAGCAGTTCTTC. It is translated as CASRHDPSVQLGDEQFF. The full variable domain, completed using reference TRBV7-9 and TRBJ2-1, is DTGVSQNPRHKITKRGQNVTFRCDPISEHNRLYWYRQTLGQGPEFLTYFQNEAQLEKSRLLSDRFSAERPKGSFSTLEIQRTEQGDSAMYLCASRHDPSVQLGDEQFFGPGTRLTVL.

This chain joins TRBV21-1 and TRBJ2-7. TRBV21-1 is reported as a pseudogene. This CDR3 contains 17 residues. CDR3 amino acids: CASSKECRGGRVNEQYF. The CDR3, as DNA: TGTGCCAGCAGCAAAGAGTGTCGCGGCGGACGCGTCAACGAGCAGTACTTC.

The V and J genes are TRBV21-1 and TRBJ2-3; the listed D gene, TRBD2, was not tested against the DNA. TRBV21-1 is designated a pseudogene. This CDR3 contains 15 residues. Here the CDR3 DNA reads TGTGCCAGCAGCAAAGCGTCGGGAGGCGTAGATACGCAGTATTTT. This encodes CASSKASGGVDTQYF.

This clone has just one count. The V gene is TRBV10-1, the J gene TRBJ2-3, with D unresolved. Germline V gene data show CDR1 as WNHNN and CDR2 as SYGVQD (reference sequence). Trimming cost V 6 bases and J 0 bases, with 10 bases left between them. This CDR3 is 14 amino acids long. The CDR3 DNA reads TGCGCCAGCAGCCAACAGATCAGCACAGATACGCAGTATTTT. This codes for CASSQQISTDTQYF.